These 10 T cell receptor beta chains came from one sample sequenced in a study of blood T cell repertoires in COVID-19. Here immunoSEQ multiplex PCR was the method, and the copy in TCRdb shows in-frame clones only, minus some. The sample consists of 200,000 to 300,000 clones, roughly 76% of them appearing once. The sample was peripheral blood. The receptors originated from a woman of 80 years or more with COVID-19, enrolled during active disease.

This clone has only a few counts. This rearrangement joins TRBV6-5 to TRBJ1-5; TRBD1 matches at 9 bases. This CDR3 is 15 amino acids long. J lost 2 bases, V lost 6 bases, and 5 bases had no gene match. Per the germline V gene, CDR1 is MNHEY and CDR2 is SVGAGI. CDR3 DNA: TGTGCCAGCAGACGGACAGGGGAGGGCAATCAGCCCCAGCATTTT. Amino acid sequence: CASRRTGEGNQPQHF.

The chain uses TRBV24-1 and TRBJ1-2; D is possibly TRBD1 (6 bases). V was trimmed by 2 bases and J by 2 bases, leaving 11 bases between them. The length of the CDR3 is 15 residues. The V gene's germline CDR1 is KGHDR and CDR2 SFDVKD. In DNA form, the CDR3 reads TGTGCCACCAGTGATTCCCGGACAGCAAACTATGGCTACACCTTC. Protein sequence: CATSDSRTANYGYTF.

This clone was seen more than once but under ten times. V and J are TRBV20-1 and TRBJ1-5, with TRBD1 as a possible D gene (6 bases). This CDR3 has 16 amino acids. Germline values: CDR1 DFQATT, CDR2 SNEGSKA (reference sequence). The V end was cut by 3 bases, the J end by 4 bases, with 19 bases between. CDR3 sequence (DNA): TGCAGTGCTAGTAGAGGCATTGGACAGTCTAATCAGCCCCAGCATTTT. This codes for CSASRGIGQSNQPQHF.

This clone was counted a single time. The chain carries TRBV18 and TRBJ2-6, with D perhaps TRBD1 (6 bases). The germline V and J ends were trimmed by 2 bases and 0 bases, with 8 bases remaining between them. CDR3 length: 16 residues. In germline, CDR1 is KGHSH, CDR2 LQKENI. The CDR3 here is CASSPTGTSGANVLTF. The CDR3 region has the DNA TGTGCCAGCTCACCAACAGGGACCTCTGGGGCCAACGTCCTGACTTTC.

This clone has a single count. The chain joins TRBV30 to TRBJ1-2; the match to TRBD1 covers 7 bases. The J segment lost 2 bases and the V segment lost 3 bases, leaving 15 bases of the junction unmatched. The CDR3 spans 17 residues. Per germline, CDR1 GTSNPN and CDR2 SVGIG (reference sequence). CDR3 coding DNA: TGTGCCTGGAGCCGAAGGGGGACCCCCAGGGGGAACTATGGCTACACCTTC. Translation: CAWSRRGTPRGNYGYTF.

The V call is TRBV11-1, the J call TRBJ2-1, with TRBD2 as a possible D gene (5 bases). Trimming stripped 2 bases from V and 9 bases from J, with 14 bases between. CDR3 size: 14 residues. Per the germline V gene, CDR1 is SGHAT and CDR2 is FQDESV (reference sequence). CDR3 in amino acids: CASSLLAGRSEQFF. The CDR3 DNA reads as TGTGCCAGCAGCTTACTAGCCGGTCGGAGTGAGCAGTTCTTC. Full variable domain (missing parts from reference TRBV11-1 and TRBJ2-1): EAEVAQSPRYKITEKSQAVAFWCDPISGHATLYWYRQILGQGPELLVQFQDESVVDDSQLPKDRFSAERLKGVDSTLKIQPAELGDSAMYLCASSLLAGRSEQFFGPGTRLTVL.

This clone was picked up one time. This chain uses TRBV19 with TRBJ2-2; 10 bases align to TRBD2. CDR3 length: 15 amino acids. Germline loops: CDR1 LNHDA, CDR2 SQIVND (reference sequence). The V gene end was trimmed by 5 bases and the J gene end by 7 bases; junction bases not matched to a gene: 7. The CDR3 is CASSPGTSAGGELFF. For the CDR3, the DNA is TGTGCCAGTAGTCCAGGGACTAGCGCCGGCGGGGAGCTGTTTTTT. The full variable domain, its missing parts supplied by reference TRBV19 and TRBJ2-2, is DGGITQSPKYLFRKEGQNVTLSCEQNLNHDAMYWYRQDPGQGLRLIYYSQIVNDFQKGDIAEGYSVSREKKESFPLTVTSAQKNPTAFYLCASSPGTSAGGELFFGEGSRLTVL.

The CDR3 DNA sequence: TGTGCCAGCAGCCCTCTAGCGGGAGTTGCGTACGAGCAGTACTTC. Translation: CASSPLAGVAYEQYF. The V call is TRBV2, the J call TRBJ2-7, with 10 positions matching TRBD2. Germline V gene sequence: CDR1 SNHLY, CDR2 FYNNEI. The CDR3 length is 15 residues. V shed 6 bases and J 4 bases; nucleotides not matched to a gene: 9.

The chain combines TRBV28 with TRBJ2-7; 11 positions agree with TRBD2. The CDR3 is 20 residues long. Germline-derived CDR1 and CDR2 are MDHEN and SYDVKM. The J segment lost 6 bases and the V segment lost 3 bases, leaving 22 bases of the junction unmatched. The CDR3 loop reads CASSLPLGTSGGGRSGEQYF. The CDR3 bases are TGTGCCAGCAGTTTGCCCCTCGGGACTAGCGGAGGTGGAAGGAGTGGCGAGCAGTACTTC.

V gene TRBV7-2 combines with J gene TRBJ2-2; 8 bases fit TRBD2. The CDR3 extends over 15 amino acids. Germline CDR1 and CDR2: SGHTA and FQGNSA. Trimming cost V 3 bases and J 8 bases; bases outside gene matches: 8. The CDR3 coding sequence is TGTGCCAGCAGCTTGAGTAGCGGGGTATCTGGGGAGCTGTTTTTT. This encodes CASSLSSGVSGELFF.